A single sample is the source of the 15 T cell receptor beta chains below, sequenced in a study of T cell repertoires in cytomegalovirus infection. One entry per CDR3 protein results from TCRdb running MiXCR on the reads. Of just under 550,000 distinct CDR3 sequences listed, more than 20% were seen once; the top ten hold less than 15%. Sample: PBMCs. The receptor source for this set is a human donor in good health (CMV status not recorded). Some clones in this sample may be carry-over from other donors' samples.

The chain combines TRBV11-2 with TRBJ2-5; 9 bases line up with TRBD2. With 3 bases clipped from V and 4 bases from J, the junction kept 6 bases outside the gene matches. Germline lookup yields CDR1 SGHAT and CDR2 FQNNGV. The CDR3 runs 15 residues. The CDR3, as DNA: TGTGCCAGCAGCTTGGGGATAGCGGGAGTAGAGACCCAGTACTTC. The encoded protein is CASSLGIAGVETQYF.

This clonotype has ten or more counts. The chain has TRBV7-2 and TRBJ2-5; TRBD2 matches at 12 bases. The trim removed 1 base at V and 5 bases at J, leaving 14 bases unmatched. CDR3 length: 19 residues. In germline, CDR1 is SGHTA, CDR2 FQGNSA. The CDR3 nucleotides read TGTGCCAGCAGCTTAGGAATAGGAAGACTAGCGGGAGTCGAGGAGACCCAGTACTTC. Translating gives CASSLGIGRLAGVEETQYF.

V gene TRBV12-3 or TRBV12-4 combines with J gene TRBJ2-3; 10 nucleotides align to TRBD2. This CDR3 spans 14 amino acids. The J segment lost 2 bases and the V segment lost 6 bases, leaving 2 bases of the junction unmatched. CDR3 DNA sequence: TGTGCCAGCAGGCTAGCGGGAGTCACAGATACGCAGTATTTT. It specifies CASRLAGVTDTQYF.

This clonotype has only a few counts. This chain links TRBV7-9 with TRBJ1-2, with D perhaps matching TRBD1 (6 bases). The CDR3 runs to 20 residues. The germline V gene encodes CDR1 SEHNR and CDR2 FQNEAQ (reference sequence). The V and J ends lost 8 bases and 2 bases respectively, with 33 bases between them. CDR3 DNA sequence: TGTGCCAGCCGCGGGTGGGATGGAAGTAACCCAGGGGCGTTAAACTATGGCTACACCTTC. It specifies CASRGWDGSNPGALNYGYTF.

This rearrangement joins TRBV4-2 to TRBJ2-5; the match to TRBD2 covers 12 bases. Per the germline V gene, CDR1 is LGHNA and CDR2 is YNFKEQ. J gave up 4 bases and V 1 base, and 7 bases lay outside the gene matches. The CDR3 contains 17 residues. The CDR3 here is CASSQVSSGRETETQYF. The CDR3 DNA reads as TGTGCCAGCAGCCAAGTTTCTAGCGGGAGGGAAACAGAGACCCAGTACTTC.

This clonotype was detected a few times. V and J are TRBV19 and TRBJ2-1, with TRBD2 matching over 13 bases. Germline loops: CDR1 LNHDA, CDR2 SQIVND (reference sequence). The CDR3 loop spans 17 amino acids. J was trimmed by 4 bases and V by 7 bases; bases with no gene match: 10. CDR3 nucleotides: TGTGCCAGTACCCGCGCCCGGACTAGCGGGGGTTACAATGAGCAGTTCTTC. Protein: CASTRARTSGGYNEQFF. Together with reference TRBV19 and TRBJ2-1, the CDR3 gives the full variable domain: DGGITQSPKYLFRKEGQNVTLSCEQNLNHDAMYWYRQDPGQGLRLIYYSQIVNDFQKGDIAEGYSVSREKKESFPLTVTSAQKNPTAFYLCASTRARTSGGYNEQFFGPGTRLTVL.

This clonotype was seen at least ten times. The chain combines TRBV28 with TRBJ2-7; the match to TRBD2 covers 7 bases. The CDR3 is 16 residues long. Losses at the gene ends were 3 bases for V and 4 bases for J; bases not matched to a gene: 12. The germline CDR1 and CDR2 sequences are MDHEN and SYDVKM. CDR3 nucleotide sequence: TGTGCCAGCAGTTTTTCCGAGTACGAGCGGGGTTACGAGCAGTACTTC. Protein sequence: CASSFSEYERGYEQYF.

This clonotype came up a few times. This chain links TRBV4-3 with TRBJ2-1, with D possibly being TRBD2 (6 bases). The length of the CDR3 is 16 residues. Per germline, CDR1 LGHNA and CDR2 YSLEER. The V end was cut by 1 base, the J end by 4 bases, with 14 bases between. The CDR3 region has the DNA TGCGCCAGCAGCCAAGCGATAGCGGATATATACAATGAGCAGTTCTTC. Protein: CASSQAIADIYNEQFF.

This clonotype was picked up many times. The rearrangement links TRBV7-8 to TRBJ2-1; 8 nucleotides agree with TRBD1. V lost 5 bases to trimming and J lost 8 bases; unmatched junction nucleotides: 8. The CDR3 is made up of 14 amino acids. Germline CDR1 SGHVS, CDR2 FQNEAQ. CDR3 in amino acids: CASSPQGAGYEQFF. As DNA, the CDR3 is TGTGCCAGCAGCCCCCAGGGGGCGGGCTATGAGCAGTTCTTC.

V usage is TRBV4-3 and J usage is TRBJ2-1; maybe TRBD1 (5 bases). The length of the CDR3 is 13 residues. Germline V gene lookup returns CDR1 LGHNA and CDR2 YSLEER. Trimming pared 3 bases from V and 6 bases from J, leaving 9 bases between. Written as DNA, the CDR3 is TGCGCCAGCAGCCATACAGGCTCCAATGAGCAGTTCTTC. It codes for CASSHTGSNEQFF.

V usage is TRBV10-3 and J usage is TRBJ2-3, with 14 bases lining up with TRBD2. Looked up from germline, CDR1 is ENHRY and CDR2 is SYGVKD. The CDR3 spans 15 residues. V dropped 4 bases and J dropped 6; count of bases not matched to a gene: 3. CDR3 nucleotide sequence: TGTGCCATCAGTGTGGGACTAGCGGGAGCGGATACGCAGTATTTT. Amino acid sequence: CAISVGLAGADTQYF.

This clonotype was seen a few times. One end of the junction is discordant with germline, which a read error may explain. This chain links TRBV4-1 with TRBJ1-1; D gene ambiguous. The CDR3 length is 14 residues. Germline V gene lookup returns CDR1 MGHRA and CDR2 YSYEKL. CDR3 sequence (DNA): TGTGCCAGCAGCCAAGGAAAGACTTACACTGAAGCTTTCTTT. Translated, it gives CASSQGKTYTEAFF.

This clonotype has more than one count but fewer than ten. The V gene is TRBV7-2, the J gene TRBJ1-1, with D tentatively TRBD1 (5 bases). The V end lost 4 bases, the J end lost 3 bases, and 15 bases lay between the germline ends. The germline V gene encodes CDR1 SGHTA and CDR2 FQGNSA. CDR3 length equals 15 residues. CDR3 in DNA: TGTGCCAGCAGCTCCCCCAGGGACTCAGACACTGAAGCTTTCTTT. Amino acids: CASSSPRDSDTEAFF.

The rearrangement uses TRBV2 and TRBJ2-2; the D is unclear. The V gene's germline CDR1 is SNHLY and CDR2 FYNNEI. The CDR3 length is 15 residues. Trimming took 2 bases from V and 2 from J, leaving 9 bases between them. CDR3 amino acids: CASSESRINTGELFF. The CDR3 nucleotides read TGTGCCAGCAGTGAAAGTAGAATAAACACCGGGGAGCTGTTTTTT. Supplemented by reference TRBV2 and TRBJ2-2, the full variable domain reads EPEVTQTPSHQVTQMGQEVILRCVPISNHLYFYWYRQILGQKVEFLVSFYNNEISEKSEIFDDQFSVERPDGSNFTLKIRSTKLEDSAMYFCASSESRINTGELFFGEGSRLTVL.

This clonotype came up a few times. The CDR3 region has the DNA TGTGCCAGCAGCTTACGGGGGACCGGTTACAATGAGCAGTTCTTC. Residues: CASSLRGTGYNEQFF. V and J are TRBV7-9 and TRBJ2-1; D possibly corresponds to TRBD2 (6 bases). V lost 2 bases, J lost 4 bases, and 12 bases lay in between. Germline V gene lookup returns CDR1 SEHNR and CDR2 FQNEAQ (reference sequence). The CDR3 runs to 15 residues.